These 17 T cell receptor beta chains originate from one sample sequenced in a study of early T cells in non-severe SARS-CoV-2 infection. Using its own MiXCR run on the 5' RACE reads, TCRdb lists one record per CDR3 protein. Here the sample spans some 56,000 distinct CDR3 sequences, 10% to 13% being singletons. The specimen was whole blood. All receptors come from an adult who was a healthcare worker with PCR-confirmed SARS-CoV-2 infection or an uninfected control (not recorded which).

The V call is TRBV10-3, the J call TRBJ1-1; 7 nucleotides align to TRBD1. This CDR3 comprises 13 residues. The germline gives CDR1 ENHRY, CDR2 SYGVKD. V shed 10 bases and J 4 bases; nucleotides not matched to a gene: 9. The CDR3 here is CATEDRVGTEAFF. In DNA form, the CDR3 reads TGTGCCACCGAAGACAGGGTTGGCACTGAAGCTTTCTTT.

V gene TRBV7-9 combines with J gene TRBJ1-1; D gene unclear. There are 13 residues in the CDR3. Germline assignment: CDR1 SEHNR and CDR2 FQNEAQ (reference sequence). Trimming took 5 bases from V and 0 from J, leaving 7 bases between them. The CDR3 DNA follows: TGTGCCAGCAGCATTACTGTGAACACTGAAGCTTTCTTT. Translated, it gives CASSITVNTEAFF.

This clonotype was seen only a few times. The chain combines TRBV7-9 with TRBJ2-1; D not certain. The CDR3 is made up of 17 amino acids. Trimming removed 3 bases from V and 0 bases from J, with 15 bases in between. Germline V gene sequence: CDR1 SEHNR, CDR2 FQNEAQ (reference sequence). The CDR3: CASSFIARLGSYNEQFF. The CDR3 DNA reads as TGTGCCAGCAGCTTCATAGCCCGACTGGGCTCCTACAATGAGCAGTTCTTC.

This clonotype was counted between two and nine times. The gene calls are TRBV6-6 and TRBJ2-1, with 11 nucleotides matching TRBD2. The germline V gene encodes CDR1 MNHNY and CDR2 SVGAGI (reference sequence). V trimming: 0 bases; J trimming: 0 bases; junction bases outside the gene matches: 4. The CDR3 runs 18 residues. Here the CDR3 reads CASSYSSTSGSSYNEQFF. The CDR3 region has the DNA TGTGCCAGCAGTTACTCCTCTACTAGCGGGAGCTCCTACAATGAGCAGTTCTTC.

This clonotype was counted ten times or more. This chain links TRBV10-3 with TRBJ1-4, with 11 bases lining up with TRBD1. The length of the CDR3 is 16 residues. The germline CDR1 and CDR2 sequences are ENHRY and SYGVKD. V dropped 5 bases and J dropped 8; count of bases not matched to a gene: 10. Here the CDR3 DNA reads TGTGCCATCAGTTCGGGACAGGGGGGCCTAGGGGAAAAACTGTTTTTT. Translated, it gives CAISSGQGGLGEKLFF.

The sample holds many counts of this clonotype. The gene calls are TRBV24-1 and TRBJ2-1; D gene unclear. Trimming took 4 bases from V and 4 from J, leaving 10 bases between them. This CDR3 comprises 14 residues. Per germline, CDR1 KGHDR and CDR2 SFDVKD. The CDR3 protein is CATSDPGLYNEQFF. In DNA form, the CDR3 reads TGTGCCACCAGTGACCCGGGCTTGTACAATGAGCAGTTCTTC.

In regard to this clonotype: With a much larger clone just one base away, this may be a read error. Given the absence of the conserved phenylalanine or tryptophan at the CDR3 end, a read error is likely. The genes are TRBV12-3 or TRBV12-4 and TRBJ2-3, with a weak D call TRBD2 (6 bases). Deletions cut 4 bases from V and 0 bases from J, with 11 bases between. The CDR3 length is 15 residues. CDR3 loop: CASSSDYSSTDTQYL. The CDR3 coding sequence is TGTGCCAGCAGTTCGGACTATTCTAGCACAGATACGCAGTATTTA.

This clonotype was seen ten or more times. J is TRBJ1-2 and V is TRBV12-3 or TRBV12-4; no firm D call. The CDR3 totals 13 residues. V was trimmed by 3 bases and J by 7 bases, leaving 12 bases between them. The CDR3 DNA follows: TGTGCCAGCAGTTTTTCGGGCTCCCTTGGCTACACCTTC. Translated, it gives CASSFSGSLGYTF.

This clonotype was detected ten times or more. The gene calls are TRBV11-2 and TRBJ2-7, with D perhaps matching TRBD2 (5 bases). CDR3 length: 14 residues. Trimming removed 1 base from V and 1 base from J, with 8 bases in between. CDR1 and CDR2 from the germline V gene are SGHAT and FQNNGV. The CDR3 DNA is TGTGCCAGCAGCTTAGTGACGGGATCCTACGAGCAGTACTTC. This codes for CASSLVTGSYEQYF.

The chain is built from TRBV7-3 and TRBJ1-1, with 7 bases lining up with TRBD1. With V trimmed by 5 bases and J by 7 bases, 1 base remained unmatched. Germline V gene sequence: CDR1 SGHTA, CDR2 FQGTGA. The CDR3 loop spans 11 amino acids. CDR3 coding DNA: TGTGCCAGCAGCCAGGGGGGTGAAGCTTTCTTT. It yields the protein CASSQGGEAFF. The variable domain in full, with the rest retrieved from reference TRBV7-3 and TRBJ1-1, is GAGVSQTPSNKVTEKGKYVELRCDPISGHTALYWYRQSLGQGPEFLIYFQGTGAADDSGLPNDRFFAVRPEGSVSTLKIQRTERGDSAVYLCASSQGGEAFFGQGTRLTVV.

J is TRBJ2-3 and V is TRBV6-2 or TRBV6-3, with unresolved D. The germline V gene has CDR1 MNHEY and CDR2 SVGEGT. The CDR3 is 14 amino acids. The V end lost 2 bases, the J end lost 0 bases, and 6 bases lay between the germline ends. This chain's CDR3 is CASSYLTSTDTQYF. In nucleotides, the CDR3 is TGTGCCAGCAGTTACCTTACTAGCACAGATACGCAGTATTTT.

This clonotype came up many times. This chain connects TRBV6-4 to TRBJ2-2, with 8 nucleotides matching TRBD2. J gave up 0 bases and V 7 bases, and 4 bases lay outside the gene matches. Germline CDR1 and CDR2: MRHNA and SNTAGT. This CDR3 comprises 15 residues. The chain's CDR3 is CASIPGRANTGELFF. DNA for the CDR3: TGTGCCAGCATCCCCGGGAGGGCGAACACCGGGGAGCTGTTTTTT.

This clonotype has at least ten counts. The rearrangement links TRBV6-5 to TRBJ2-3; D might be TRBD2 (6 bases). V was clipped by 0 bases and J by 5 bases, with 12 bases between them. The CDR3 spans 15 residues. The germline CDR1 and CDR2 sequences are MNHEY and SVGAGI. The CDR3 here is CASSYSSGAGDTQYF. For the CDR3, the DNA is TGTGCCAGCAGTTACTCTAGCGGAGCAGGAGATACGCAGTATTTT.

Relative to its sample, this clonotype is medium-sized. The chain is built from TRBV29-1 and TRBJ2-5, with 8 bases matching TRBD2. After removal of 6 bases from V and 5 bases from J, the junction contained 8 bases not matched to a gene. CDR1 SQVTM and CDR2 ANQGSEA come from the germline V gene. CDR3 length: 13 amino acids. CDR3 sequence (DNA): TGCAGCGTCGTAACTAGCGGAGGGGAGACCCAGTACTTC. Amino acids: CSVVTSGGETQYF.

This clonotype was picked up a small number of times. V gene TRBV6-2 or TRBV6-3 combines with J gene TRBJ1-2; D is undetermined. The V and J ends lost 1 base and 3 bases respectively, with 9 bases between them. The CDR3 covers 14 residues. CDR1 and CDR2 (germline): MNHEY, SVGEGT. For the CDR3, the DNA is TGTGCCAGCAGTTACTTTTCCAGTGACTATGGCTACACCTTC. Encoded protein: CASSYFSSDYGYTF.

Concerning this clonotype itself: Its ends do not fully match the called genes, so a read error is possible. The V gene is TRBV7-7, the J gene TRBJ2-1, with 8 bases identical to TRBD2. CDR3 length equals 15 residues. The V gene's germline CDR1 is SSHAT and CDR2 FNYEAQ (reference sequence). The CDR3 sequence: CASSLAGTDDNEQFF. For the CDR3, the DNA is TGTGCTAGCAGCTTAGCGGGGACCGACGACAATGAGCAGTTCTTC.

The gene calls are TRBV27 and TRBJ1-2; unclear D gene. CDR3 length equals 14 residues. Trimming removed 2 bases at V and 2 bases at J, with 9 bases between. Germline-derived CDR1 and CDR2 are MNHEY and SMNVEV (reference sequence). CDR3 in amino acids: CASSLRTGNYGYTF. CDR3 sequence (DNA): TGTGCCAGCAGTTTACGGACTGGAAACTATGGCTACACCTTC.